This entry describes one T cell receptor (beta chain). This table comes from immunoSEQ multiplex PCR, and its TCRdb copy is limited to in-frame clones, with some not included. The sample has about 72,000 clones; 90% to 95% are singletons. The data originate from a study of PD-1 blockade in classical Hodgkin lymphoma. Every patient experienced relapse after autologous stem cell transplantation, and brentuximab vedotin exposure varied. The source is a human donor with classical Hodgkin lymphoma. The sample in question was peripheral blood mononuclear cells (PBMCs), obtained at baseline.

CDR3 residues: CASSPLPGHPYPQTQYF. CDR3 bases: TGTGCCAGCTCACCCCTTCCGGGACACCCATACCCTCAGACCCAGTACTTC. J is TRBJ2-5 and V is TRBV18; the D gene is possibly TRBD1 (6 bases). Trimming cost V 3 bases and J 6 bases, with 23 bases left between them. This CDR3 is 17 amino acids long. The germline V gene encodes CDR1 KGHSH and CDR2 LQKENI.